This T cell receptor (beta chain) is drawn from a study of blood T cell repertoires in COVID-19. Study context: The study drew acute and convalescent COVID-19 samples from the United States, Italy and Spain. The cDNA or gDNA used as material had been derived from T cells, B-cell-depleted T cells, or PBMCs.

This clone was observed once. In the study's own analysis: Using reference gene primer amplification, nucleated cell counts were estimated. The protocol was immunoSEQ multiplex PCR, while the TCRdb copy is restricted to in-frame clones and leaves out a portion. The D gene and trimming were derived from the DNA, and the V and J assignments and clone size from that table. The data hold some 110,000 clones, with approximately 88% observed a single time. V lost 7 bases, J lost 1 base, and 13 bases lay in between. This CDR3 has 14 residues. CDR1 and CDR2 (germline): MNHEY, SVGAGI. Input material: peripheral blood. The J gene is TRBJ1-1, the V gene TRBV6-5, with a tentative D call TRBD1 (6 bases). The sequence was obtained from a woman in her seventies with acute or convalescent COVID-19. CDR3 sequence reads: CASTNRVENTEAFF. The CDR3 nucleotides read TGTGCCAGCACCAACAGGGTCGAGAACACTGAAGCTTTCTTT.